This TCR beta chain emerged from a study of post-analysis software for immune sequencing data. Study outcomes and limitations: A few TRBV segments, TRBV5-6, TRBV5-1 and TRBV20-1 among them, were found more frequent in patients than controls.

Germline V lookup: CDR1 MNHEY, CDR2 SVGAGI. V lost 8 bases, J lost 2 bases, and 18 bases lay in between. The CDR3 sequence is 15 residues long. About this clonotype: Antigen: not known.

TCR beta libraries were prepared from cDNA with unique molecular identifiers. TCRdb reanalysed the PCR reads using MiXCR and keeps one entry per CDR3 protein. The sample lists roughly 670,000 distinct CDR3 sequences, over 45% occurring once. The TCR originated in a girl aged 2-15 years with multiple sclerosis. The source material was blood. The chain has TRBV6-5 and TRBJ1-2; D is unclear. In DNA, the CDR3 is TGTGCCAGCCTCCCCGGACTGACTAAAAACTATGGCTACACCTTC. This sequence encodes CASLPGLTKNYGYTF.